These 8 T cell receptor beta chains were sequenced from one sample in a study of shared clonotypes between healthy human individuals. Libraries were prepared by immunoSEQ multiplex PCR; TCRdb keeps only in-frame clonotypes and omits some of them. The sample holds 2 million to 2.5 million clones, 80% to 95% seen once. The source material was naive CD4+ T cells from PBMCs. Documented subset: CD45RA+ positively selected. The receptors originated from a man aged 18-30 years in good health. Some clones in this sample may be carry-over from other donors' samples.

This clone was found once. V and J are TRBV7-3 and TRBJ2-5; D gene uncertain. In germline, CDR1 is SGHTA, CDR2 FQGTGA. This CDR3 region has 14 residues. The V end lost 5 bases, the J end lost 2 bases, and 12 bases lay between the germline ends. CDR3 in DNA: TGTGCCAGCAGCGTTGATAAGGATCAAGAGACCCAGTACTTC. Amino acids: CASSVDKDQETQYF.

The chain couples TRBV6-6 to TRBJ2-1; unclear D gene. The CDR3 consists of 14 residues. Germline lookup yields CDR1 MNHNY and CDR2 SVGAGI (reference sequence). The V and J ends lost 4 bases and 5 bases respectively, with 12 bases between them. CDR3 in amino acids: CASSFMDGDNEQFF. The CDR3 nucleotides are TGTGCCAGCAGTTTCATGGACGGAGACAATGAGCAGTTCTTC.

The chain employs TRBV5-4 and TRBJ2-5; D gene uncertain. CDR1 SGHNT and CDR2 YYREEE come from the germline V gene (reference sequence). The CDR3 has 15 amino acids. V was trimmed by 0 bases and J by 4 bases, leaving 13 bases between them. CDR3 coding DNA: TGTGCCAGCAGCTTGGATGCTACCGAGGCAGAGACCCAGTACTTC. Translation gives CASSLDATEAETQYF.

With regard to this clone: The sample holds other DNA sequences that translate to the same CDR3. This sequence joins TRBV19 and TRBJ1-5; D unresolved. The CDR3 contains 14 residues. CDR1 is LNHDA and CDR2 is SQIVND in the germline V gene (reference sequence). V dropped 5 bases and J dropped 1 base, with 9 bases sitting between them. The CDR3 protein is CASSLGRSNQPQHF. CDR3 nucleotide sequence: TGTGCCAGTAGTCTAGGACGGAGCAATCAGCCCCAGCATTTT.

The chain uses TRBV2 and TRBJ1-1; D unresolved. Deletions cut 4 bases from V and 0 bases from J, with 9 bases between. Germline lookup yields CDR1 SNHLY and CDR2 FYNNEI. This CDR3 is 14 amino acids long. The CDR3 bases are TGTGCCAGCAGTGCTCGTCAGTTGAACACTGAAGCTTTCTTT. The encoded protein is CASSARQLNTEAFF.

This sequence joins TRBV7-8 and TRBJ2-1, with D maybe TRBD2 (5 bases). Trimming removed 2 bases at V and 4 bases at J, with 6 bases between. The CDR3 contains 13 residues. Germline-derived CDR1 and CDR2 are SGHVS and FQNEAQ. CDR3 residues: CASSLQRYNEQFF. Here the CDR3 DNA reads TGTGCCAGCAGCTTACAGCGGTACAATGAGCAGTTCTTC.

The chain couples TRBV28 to TRBJ2-7, with D perhaps TRBD1 (6 bases). V was clipped by 4 bases and J by 3 bases, with 16 bases between them. Germline V lookup: CDR1 MDHEN, CDR2 SYDVKM. The CDR3 runs 15 residues. For the CDR3, the DNA is TGTGCCAGCAGTTATGTCGACAGGACCCTCTACGAGCAGTACTTC. It codes for CASSYVDRTLYEQYF.

The chain is built from TRBV19 and TRBJ1-2; maybe TRBD1 (5 bases). CDR3 length equals 17 residues. V dropped 6 bases and J dropped 1 base, with 21 bases sitting between them. CDR1 and CDR2 (germline): LNHDA, SQIVND (reference sequence). CDR3: CASSALGGGEVNYGYTF. The CDR3 DNA is TGTGCCAGTAGCGCCTTGGGGGGAGGTGAAGTTAACTATGGCTACACCTTC.